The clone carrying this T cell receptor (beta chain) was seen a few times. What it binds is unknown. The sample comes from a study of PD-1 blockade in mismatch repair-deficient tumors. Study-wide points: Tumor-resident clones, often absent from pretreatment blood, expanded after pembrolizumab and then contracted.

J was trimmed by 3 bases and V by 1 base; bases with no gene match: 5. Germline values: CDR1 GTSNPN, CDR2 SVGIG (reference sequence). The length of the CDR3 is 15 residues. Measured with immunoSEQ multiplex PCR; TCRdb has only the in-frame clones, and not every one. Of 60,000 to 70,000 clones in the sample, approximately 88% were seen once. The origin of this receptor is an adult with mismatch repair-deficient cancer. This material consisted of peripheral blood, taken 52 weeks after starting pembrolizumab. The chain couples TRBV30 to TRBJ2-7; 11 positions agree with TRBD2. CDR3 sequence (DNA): TGTGCCTGGAGTGCCCGGACTAGCGGGCGCTACGAGCAGTACTTC. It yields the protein CAWSARTSGRYEQYF. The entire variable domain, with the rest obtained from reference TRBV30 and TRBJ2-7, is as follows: SQTIHQWPATLVQPVGSPLSLECTVEGTSNPNLYWYRQAAGRGLQLLFYSVGIGQISSEVPQNLSASRPQDRQFILSSKKLLLSDSGFYLCAWSARTSGRYEQYFGPGTRLTVT.